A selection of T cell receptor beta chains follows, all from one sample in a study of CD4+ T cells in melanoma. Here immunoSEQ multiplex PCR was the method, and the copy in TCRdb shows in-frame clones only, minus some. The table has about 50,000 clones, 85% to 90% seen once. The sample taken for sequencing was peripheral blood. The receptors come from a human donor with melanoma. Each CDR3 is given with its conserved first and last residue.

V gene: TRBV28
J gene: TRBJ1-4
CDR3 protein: CASTQGSRNSLGEKLFF

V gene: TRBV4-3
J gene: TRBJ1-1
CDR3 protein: CASSQDGRSGRANTEAFF

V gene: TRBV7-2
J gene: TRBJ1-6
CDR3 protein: CASSLISGGSFNSPLHF

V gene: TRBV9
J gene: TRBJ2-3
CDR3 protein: CASSVAGGGTAGTDTQYF

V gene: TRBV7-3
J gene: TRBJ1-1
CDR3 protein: CASSLAGRDTAFF

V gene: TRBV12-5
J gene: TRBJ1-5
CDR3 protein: CASALTGSQQPQHF

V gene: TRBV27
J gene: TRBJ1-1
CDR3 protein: CASSLYRNTEAFF

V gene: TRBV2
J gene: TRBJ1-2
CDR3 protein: CASSDPKQDPSYYGYTF

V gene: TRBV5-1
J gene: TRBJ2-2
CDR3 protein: CASSDSGTGATGELFF

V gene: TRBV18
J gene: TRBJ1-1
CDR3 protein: CASSPRQGNTEAFF

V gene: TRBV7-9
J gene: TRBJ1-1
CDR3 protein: CASSSPGAIQPEAFF

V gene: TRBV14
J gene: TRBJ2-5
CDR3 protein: CASRMGQGGETQYF

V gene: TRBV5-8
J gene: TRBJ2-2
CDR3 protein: CASSAGGSGGPPGELFF

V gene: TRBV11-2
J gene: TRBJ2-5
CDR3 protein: CASSARTSGEGETQYF

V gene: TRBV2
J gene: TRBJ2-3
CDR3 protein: CASSEGLAGGDTQYF

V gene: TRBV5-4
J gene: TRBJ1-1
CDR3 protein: CASSTGSLFEAFF

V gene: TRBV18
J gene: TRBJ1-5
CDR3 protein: CASSPGPGGNQPQHF

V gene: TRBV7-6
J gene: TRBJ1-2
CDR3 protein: CASSLEQGYGYTF

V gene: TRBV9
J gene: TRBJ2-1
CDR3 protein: CASSSPGPSNEQFF

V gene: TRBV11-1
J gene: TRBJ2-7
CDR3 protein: CASSLTRGLPYEQYF

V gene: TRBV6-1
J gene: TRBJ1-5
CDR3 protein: CASSGTASNQPQHF

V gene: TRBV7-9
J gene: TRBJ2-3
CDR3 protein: CASRPEGAGTDTQYF

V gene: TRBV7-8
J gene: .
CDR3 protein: CASSSTGARGYEQYF

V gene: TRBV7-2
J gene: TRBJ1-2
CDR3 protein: CASSLPAVGGYTF

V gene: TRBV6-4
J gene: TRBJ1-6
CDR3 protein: CARLLRVLNSPLHF

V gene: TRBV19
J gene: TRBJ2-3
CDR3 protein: CASSSGGVQYF

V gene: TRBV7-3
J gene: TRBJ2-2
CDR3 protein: CASSLMNGELFF

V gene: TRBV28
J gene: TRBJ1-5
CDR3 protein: CASSAPGTVKLTQHF

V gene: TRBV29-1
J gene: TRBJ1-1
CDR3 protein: CSSRGSNTEAFF

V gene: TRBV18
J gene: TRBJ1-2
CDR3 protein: CASSPLLRDVYGYTF

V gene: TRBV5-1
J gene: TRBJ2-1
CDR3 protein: CASSRTGVRAYNEQFF

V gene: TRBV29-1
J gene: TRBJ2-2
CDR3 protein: CSVEDSFRELFF

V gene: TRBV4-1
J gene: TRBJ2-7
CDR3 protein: CASSQDHAVAGRYEQYF

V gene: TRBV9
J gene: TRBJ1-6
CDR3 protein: CASSVDPAGESSPLHF

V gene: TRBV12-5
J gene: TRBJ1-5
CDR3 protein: CASGRGIDSNQPQHF

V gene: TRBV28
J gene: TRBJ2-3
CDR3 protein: CASSLLGGSGGYTDTQYF

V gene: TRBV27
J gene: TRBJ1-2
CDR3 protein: CASSLNGVEAGYGYTF

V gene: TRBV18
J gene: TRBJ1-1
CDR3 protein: CASSPKRASNTEAFF

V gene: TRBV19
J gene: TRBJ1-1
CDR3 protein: CASSPDPGAEAFF

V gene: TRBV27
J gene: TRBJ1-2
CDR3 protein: CASSPGQGRYGYTF

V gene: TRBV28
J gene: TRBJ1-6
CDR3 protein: CASSSNGLGRFNSPLHF

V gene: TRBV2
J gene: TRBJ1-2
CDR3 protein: CASSLSYGYTF

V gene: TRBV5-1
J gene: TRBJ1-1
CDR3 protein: CASRDEYRDTEAFF

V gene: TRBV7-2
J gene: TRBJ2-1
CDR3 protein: CASSLAVDYNEQFF

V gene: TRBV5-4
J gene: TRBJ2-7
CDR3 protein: CASRHWGGGMYEQYF

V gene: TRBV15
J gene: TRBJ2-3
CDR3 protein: CATRRPSGTLTQYF

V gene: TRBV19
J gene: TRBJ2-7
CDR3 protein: CASSPQASIGSYEQYF

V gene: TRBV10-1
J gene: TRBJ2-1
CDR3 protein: CASSLTPGLAPSSYNEQFF

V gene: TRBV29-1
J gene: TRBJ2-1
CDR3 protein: CSVERGLSYNEQFF

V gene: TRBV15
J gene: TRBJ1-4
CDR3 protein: CATSYRGVEKLFF

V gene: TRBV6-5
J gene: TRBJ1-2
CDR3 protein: CASIGRPGWSYTF

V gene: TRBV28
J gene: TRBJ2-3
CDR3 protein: CATEGASTDTQYF

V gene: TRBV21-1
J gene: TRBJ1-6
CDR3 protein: CASEGDIDSPLHF